The 13 T cell receptor beta chains reported below all come from one sample, sequenced in a study of T cells in Graves' hyperthyroidism and ophthalmopathy. RNA transcripts served as the template for amplifying TCR beta CDR3 regions. When the TCR CDR3 underwent first-round RT-PCR, the HTBI primer set was used. One entry per CDR3 protein, called by TCRdb with MiXCR from the multiplex PCR reads. This table holds 500,000 to 700,000 distinct CDR3 sequences, 15% to 20% found once. Input material: blood. The receptor set was obtained from a woman between 18 and 29 years old with Graves' hyperthyroidism.

A word on this clonotype: This could be a read error, since a much larger clone is one nucleotide away. V usage is TRBV20-1 and J usage is TRBJ2-3; 7 bases are a match to TRBD1. CDR1 DFQATT and CDR2 SNEGSKA come from the germline V gene (reference sequence). The CDR3 is made up of 14 amino acids. This chain's CDR3 is CSSGGTWDTDKQYF. The CDR3 coding sequence is TGCAGTTCAGGGGGAACATGGGACACAGATAAGCAGTATTTT.

This clonotype came up a few times. The rearrangement uses TRBV7-9 and TRBJ1-4, with TRBD1 as a possible D gene (5 bases). Germline CDR1 is SEHNR and CDR2 is FQNEAQ (reference sequence). This CDR3 region has 13 residues. Trimming cost V 5 bases and J 8 bases, with 12 bases left between them. DNA for the CDR3: TGTGCCAGCAGCCGGGGCAAGGGCGAAAAACTGTTTTTT. Its protein is CASSRGKGEKLFF.

The chain has TRBV7-2 and TRBJ1-4; TRBD1 aligns across 7 bases. Per germline, CDR1 SGHTA and CDR2 FQGNSA. CDR3 size: 14 residues. The J segment lost 4 bases and the V segment lost 5 bases, leaving 4 bases of the junction unmatched. Here the CDR3 reads CASSLGQINEKLFF. DNA of the CDR3: TGTGCCAGCAGCCTGGGACAGATTAATGAAAAACTGTTTTTT.

This clonotype was found many times. This rearrangement joins TRBV6-5 to TRBJ1-1; D is perhaps TRBD1 (5 bases). CDR1 and CDR2 (germline): MNHEY, SVGAGI. The CDR3 loop spans 15 amino acids. Trimming shortened V by 0 bases and J by 4 bases, and 12 bases separated the two germline ends. CDR3 DNA: TGTGCCAGCAGTTACTCTGTGGGGGGGATCACTGAAGCTTTCTTT. Translated, it gives CASSYSVGGITEAFF.

This clonotype was seen many times. This rearrangement joins TRBV7-9 to TRBJ2-7; 7 nucleotides line up with TRBD2. The V gene's germline CDR1 is SEHNR and CDR2 FQNEAQ (reference sequence). This CDR3 spans 14 amino acids. V was pared by 5 bases and J by 5 bases, with 9 bases of the junction left unmatched. The CDR3: CASSPGPGRDEQYF. Here the CDR3 DNA reads TGTGCCAGCAGCCCGGGTCCAGGGAGGGACGAGCAGTACTTC.

In this sample, this clonotype turned up a few times. The chain recombines TRBV28 with TRBJ2-1, with 9 positions matching TRBD1. Germline loops: CDR1 MDHEN, CDR2 SYDVKM. This CDR3 region has 16 residues. V was pared by 2 bases and J by 5 bases, with 7 bases of the junction left unmatched. CDR3 sequence (DNA): TGTGCCAGCAGTTTAACGACAGGGGGAGTCAACAATGAGCAGTTCTTC. Its protein product is CASSLTTGGVNNEQFF.

This clonotype was detected ten times or more. The V call is TRBV28, the J call TRBJ1-5, with 7 bases aligning to TRBD1. CDR3 size: 14 residues. V trimming: 4 bases; J trimming: 6 bases; junction bases outside the gene matches: 6. CDR1 MDHEN and CDR2 SYDVKM come from the germline V gene. The CDR3 reads CASSSGTEVQPQHF. The CDR3 region has the DNA TGTGCCAGCAGTTCCGGGACAGAGGTTCAGCCCCAGCATTTT. Drawing the rest from reference TRBV28 and TRBJ1-5, the complete variable domain is DVKVTQSSRYLVKRTGEKVFLECVQDMDHENMFWYRQDPGLGLRLIYFSYDVKMKEKGDIPEGYSVSREKKERFSLILESASTNQTSMYLCASSSGTEVQPQHFGDGTRLSIL.

This clonotype came up many times. CDR3 bases: TGTGCCAGCAGCTCCCCGGGACAGGGGGCTGGGCCCCTCCACTTT. Translated: CASSSPGQGAGPLHF. This rearrangement joins TRBV7-2 to TRBJ1-6; TRBD1 matches 12 bases. CDR1 is SGHTA, CDR2 FQGNSA, per germline. CDR3 length: 15 amino acids. The junction had 8 bases not matched to a gene; V was cut back by 4 bases and J by 13 bases.

This clonotype was seen more than once but under ten times. The chain has TRBV10-3 and TRBJ2-1; 8 positions match TRBD1. Looked up from germline, CDR1 is ENHRY and CDR2 is SYGVKD. The CDR3 loop spans 15 amino acids. Trimming took 5 bases from V and 2 from J; bases not matched to a gene: 5. CDR3 nucleotide sequence: TGTGCCATCAGTATACAGGGGGGAACCTACAATGAGCAGTTCTTC. Its translation is CAISIQGGTYNEQFF.

This clonotype was seen ten or more times. The V call is TRBV3-1, the J call TRBJ2-7; 8 bases fit TRBD2. The CDR3 contains 14 residues. The germline V gene has CDR1 LGHDT and CDR2 YNNKEL (reference sequence). J gave up 5 bases and V 5 bases, and 8 bases lay outside the gene matches. This CDR3 reads CASSFVAGRDEQYF. CDR3 nucleotide sequence: TGTGCCAGCAGCTTTGTAGCGGGACGCGACGAGCAGTACTTC.

Regarding this clonotype: The germline gene is not matched at one end of the junction; a read error may be the cause. This chain links TRBV9 with TRBJ2-1, with TRBD2 matching 12 bases. CDR1 and CDR2 from the germline V gene are SGDLS and YYNGEE. The CDR3 loop spans 16 amino acids. CDR3 DNA sequence: TGTGCCAGCAACGTAGTAGGGACTAGCGGGTACAATGAGCAGTTCTTC. Its protein is CASNVVGTSGYNEQFF.

This clonotype was seen more than once but under ten times. The genes are TRBV7-9 and TRBJ1-5; a weak D match, TRBD1 (6 bases). In germline, CDR1 is SEHNR, CDR2 FQNEAQ (reference sequence). The CDR3 totals 19 residues. Trimming removed 3 bases from V and 5 bases from J, with 26 bases in between. The CDR3 is CASSFGTRGPEGLHQPQHF. CDR3 in DNA: TGTGCCAGCAGCTTTGGCACCAGGGGACCTGAAGGCCTACATCAGCCCCAGCATTTT. Full variable domain (outside the CDR3, taken from reference TRBV7-9 and TRBJ1-5): DTGVSQNPRHKITKRGQNVTFRCDPISEHNRLYWYRQTLGQGPEFLTYFQNEAQLEKSRLLSDRFSAERPKGSFSTLEIQRTEQGDSAMYLCASSFGTRGPEGLHQPQHFGDGTRLSIL.

This clonotype occurred many times. The chain is built from TRBV18 and TRBJ1-1; a weak D match, TRBD1 (6 bases). The germline V gene has CDR1 KGHSH and CDR2 LQKENI. Trimming cost V 0 bases and J 8 bases, with 13 bases left between them. This CDR3 is 14 amino acids long. The CDR3, as DNA: TGTGCCAGCTCACCACCGGTACAGGGATTGGAAGCTTTCTTT. Amino acids: CASSPPVQGLEAFF.